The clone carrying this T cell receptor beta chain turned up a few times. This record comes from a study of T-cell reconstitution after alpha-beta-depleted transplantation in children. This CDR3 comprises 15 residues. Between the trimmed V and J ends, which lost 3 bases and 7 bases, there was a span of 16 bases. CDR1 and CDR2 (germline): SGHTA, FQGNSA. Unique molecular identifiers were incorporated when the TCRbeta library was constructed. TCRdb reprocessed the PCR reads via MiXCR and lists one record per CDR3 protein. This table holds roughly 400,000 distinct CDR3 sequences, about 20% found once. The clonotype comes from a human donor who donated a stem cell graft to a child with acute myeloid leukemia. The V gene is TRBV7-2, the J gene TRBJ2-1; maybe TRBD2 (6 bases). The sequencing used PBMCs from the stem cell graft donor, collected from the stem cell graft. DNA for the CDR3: TGTGCCAGCAGCTTTGGTCTAGAGGGAGGTAATGAGCAGTTCTTC. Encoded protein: CASSFGLEGGNEQFF.